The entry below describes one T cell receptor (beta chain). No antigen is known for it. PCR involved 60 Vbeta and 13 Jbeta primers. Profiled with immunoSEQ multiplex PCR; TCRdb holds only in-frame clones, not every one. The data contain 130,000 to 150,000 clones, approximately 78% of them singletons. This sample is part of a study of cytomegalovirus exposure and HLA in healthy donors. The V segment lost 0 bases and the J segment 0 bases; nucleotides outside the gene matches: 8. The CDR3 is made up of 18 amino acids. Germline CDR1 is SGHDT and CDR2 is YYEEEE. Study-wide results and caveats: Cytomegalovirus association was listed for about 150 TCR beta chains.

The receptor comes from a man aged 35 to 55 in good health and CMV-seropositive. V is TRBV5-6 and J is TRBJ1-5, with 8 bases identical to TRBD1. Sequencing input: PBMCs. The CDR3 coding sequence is TGTGCCAGCAGCTTGGTACAGGGGGGAGACTATAGCAATCAGCCCCAGCATTTT. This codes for CASSLVQGGDYSNQPQHF.